The following is a T cell receptor beta chain sequence with its context. The sample is drawn from a study of OX40 agonist ivuxolimab in advanced cancers. Looked up from germline, CDR1 is KGHSH and CDR2 is LQKENI. This CDR3 has 21 residues. The trim removed 3 bases at V and 5 bases at J, leaving 21 bases unmatched. Measured with immunoSEQ multiplex PCR; TCRdb has only the in-frame clones, and not every one. The table has 90,000 to 100,000 clones, roughly 80% seen once; the top ten hold more than 1.4%. The source material was CD4+ or CD8+ T cells sorted from blood, sampled in a trial of the OX40 agonist ivuxolimab. The gene calls are TRBV18 and TRBJ2-7, with 14 bases lining up with TRBD2. The clonotype was recovered from an adult with an advanced solid tumor such as melanoma, head and neck, liver or kidney cancer. CDR3 in DNA: TGTGCCAGCTCACCTACAATTGGGGCAGGGACTAGCGGGAGTGGGGTCCACGAGCAGTACTTC. Translated: CASSPTIGAGTSGSGVHEQYF.